The 3 T cell receptor beta chains given below trace back to one sample, sequenced in a study of CD8 T cells in ankylosing spondylitis. Regarding the study as a whole: Made up of eight or nine highly homologous variants, a TCR beta motif appeared characteristic of ankylosing spondylitis blood.

TCRdb analysed the 5' RACE reads with MiXCR anew, one entry per CDR3 protein. Among 200,000 to 250,000 distinct CDR3 sequences listed, about 18% were seen once. The antigens for these receptors are not known. The sample was blood, either unsorted or a sorted T cell fraction (not recorded which). Every receptor here comes from a male donor with ankylosing spondylitis.

This chain uses TRBV29-1 with TRBJ2-1; 7 nucleotides line up with TRBD2. The CDR3 loop spans 12 amino acids. Germline trimming cut 8 bases from V and 4 bases from J; bases unmatched to any gene: 5. Germline loops: CDR1 SQVTM, CDR2 ANQGSEA. The CDR3: CSLWTSYNEQFF. In DNA form, the CDR3 reads TGCAGCCTCTGGACTAGTTACAATGAGCAGTTCTTC.

The genes are TRBV5-1 and TRBJ2-2, with no clear D. Germline CDR1 and CDR2: SGHRS and YFSETQ. CDR3 length: 14 amino acids. V gave up 3 bases and J gave up 1 base, with 7 bases separating them. CDR3 protein: CASSWEVNTGELFF. The CDR3 DNA reads as TGCGCCAGCAGCTGGGAAGTGAACACCGGGGAGCTGTTTTTT.

The chain employs TRBV4-3 and TRBJ2-1, with 13 bases identical to TRBD2. Germline CDR1 LGHNA, CDR2 YSLEER. The CDR3 length is 18 residues. V was clipped by 0 bases and J by 10 bases; unmatched bases: 12. The CDR3 sequence: CASSQDSHGLAGVVEQFF. In DNA, the CDR3 is TGCGCCAGCAGCCAAGATTCCCACGGACTAGCGGGAGTTGTAGAGCAGTTCTTC.